The sequence of this T cell receptor beta chain was determined in a study of blood T cells in healthy people across ages. Across the whole study: Template switching picked up about one barcoded beta molecule for each two T cells.

As regards this clonotype: The junction departs from the called germline gene at one end, perhaps through a read error.

Sample-barcoded 5' priming and a J-beta primer mix drove a second PCR of 7 to 11 cycles. TCRdb ran MiXCR on the 5' RACE reads and lists one entry per CDR3 protein. The sample lists roughly 1,000,000 distinct CDR3 sequences, roughly a quarter occurring once. The CDR3 runs 12 residues. Germline CDR1 reads SEHNR; CDR2 reads FQNEAQ (reference sequence). The sample was also linked to a second study, of T cells of mothers and their children.

This clonotype was obtained from a girl aged 2 to 10 in good health. This sequence joins TRBV7-9 and TRBJ2-3, with D unclear. The sequenced material came from blood. The CDR3 here is CASVAYTDTQYF. CDR3 DNA: TGCGCCAGCGTGGCCTACACAGATACGCAGTATTTT.